A single sample gave rise to the 26 T cell receptor beta chains below, sequenced in a study of blood T cell repertoires in COVID-19. Profiled with immunoSEQ multiplex PCR; TCRdb holds only in-frame clones, not every one. The table has approximately 290,000 clones, approximately 90% seen once. The sequencing input was peripheral blood. The receptors originated from a man aged 18 to 30 with active or convalescent COVID-19.

The chain links TRBV10-2 to TRBJ2-1; D might be TRBD2 (5 bases). V was trimmed by 7 bases and J by 6 bases, leaving 22 bases between them. Germline CDR1 WSHSY, CDR2 SAAADI. The CDR3 has 16 residues. The CDR3 protein is CASTSPDSSLLNEQFF. CDR3 coding DNA: TGCGCCAGCACCAGCCCGGACTCCTCACTTCTCAATGAGCAGTTCTTC.

CDR3 loop: CASSIEDRIPTWNEQFF. Here the CDR3 DNA reads TGTGCCAGTAGTATAGAAGACAGGATACCTACTTGGAATGAGCAGTTCTTC. The chain uses TRBV19 and TRBJ2-1; weak D call: TRBD1 (6 bases). V was pared by 0 bases and J by 7 bases, with 19 bases between. The CDR3 contains 17 residues. Germline assignment: CDR1 LNHDA and CDR2 SQIVND (reference sequence).

V is TRBV6-5 and J is TRBJ1-5; D is undetermined. The germline V gene encodes CDR1 MNHEY and CDR2 SVGAGI. The CDR3 runs 15 residues. Deletions cut 2 bases from V and 1 base from J, with 9 bases between. The CDR3 protein is CASSYTEGSNQPQHF. The CDR3 nucleotides are TGTGCCAGCAGTTACACAGAGGGCAGCAATCAGCCCCAGCATTTT.

The rearrangement joins TRBV15 to TRBJ1-3; tentative D call: TRBD1 (5 bases). The V gene's germline CDR1 is LNHNV and CDR2 YYDKDF (reference sequence). V dropped 7 bases and J dropped 4 bases, with 11 bases sitting between them. The CDR3 runs to 13 residues. CDR3 sequence: CATKTVRGNTIYF. The CDR3 nucleotides are TGTGCCACCAAGACAGTGAGGGGAAACACCATATATTTT.

The rearrangement uses TRBV19 and TRBJ1-6; no clear D gene. This CDR3 has 13 residues. V was shortened by 3 bases and J by 7 bases, with 7 bases between the two germline ends. From germline, CDR1 is LNHDA and CDR2 SQIVND (reference sequence). For the CDR3, the DNA is TGTGCCAGTAGTATCGGGGTCAATTCACCCCTCCACTTT. It translates to CASSIGVNSPLHF.

This chain uses TRBV6-2 or TRBV6-3 with TRBJ2-1; 8 nucleotides agree with TRBD1. Germline assignment: CDR1 MNHEY and CDR2 SVGEGT. The CDR3 has 15 residues. Trimming at V came to 5 bases and at J to 0 bases, leaving 3 bases not matched to a gene. In nucleotides, the CDR3 is TGTGCCAGCAGTACCACAGGGGGCTCCTACAATGAGCAGTTCTTC. This translates into CASSTTGGSYNEQFF.

There are a few counts of this clone. This chain connects TRBV19 to TRBJ2-5; a weak D match, TRBD2 (6 bases). CDR3 size: 18 residues. Looked up from germline, CDR1 is LNHDA and CDR2 is SQIVND (reference sequence). The V and J ends lost 5 bases and 3 bases respectively, with 25 bases between them. The chain's CDR3 is CASSFLGGEAGREETQYF. CDR3 sequence (DNA): TGTGCCAGTAGTTTCCTGGGCGGCGAGGCGGGAAGAGAAGAGACCCAGTACTTC.

V is TRBV6-6 and J is TRBJ1-1, with D perhaps TRBD1 (5 bases). The CDR3 covers 14 residues. The germline V and J ends were trimmed by 4 bases and 6 bases, with 15 bases remaining between them. Per germline, CDR1 MNHNY and CDR2 SVGAGI (reference sequence). The CDR3 DNA sequence: TGTGCCAGCAGTTCCAGGGTGGGGGGACCTGAAGCTTTCTTT. Residues: CASSSRVGGPEAFF.

The chain recombines TRBV2 with TRBJ1-6, with unresolved D. Trimming pared 4 bases from V and 17 bases from J, leaving 12 bases between. Per germline, CDR1 SNHLY and CDR2 FYNNEI. CDR3 length: 11 amino acids. In DNA, the CDR3 is TGTGCCAGCAGTGGTACTCTCCTCTTCCACTTT. Its protein is CASSGTLLFHF.

The sample holds a few counts of this clone. This chain connects TRBV6-5 to TRBJ1-6, with a weak D call TRBD1 (6 bases). CDR3 size: 14 residues. The V end lost 4 bases, the J end lost 10 bases, and 14 bases lay between the germline ends. The germline V gene has CDR1 MNHEY and CDR2 SVGAGI. The CDR3 DNA reads as TGTGCCAGCAGTTCAGCCAGGGGAAAATCACCCCTCCACTTT. It specifies CASSSARGKSPLHF.

The chain has TRBV10-2 and TRBJ1-1; 8 positions agree with TRBD1. The V gene's germline CDR1 is WSHSY and CDR2 SAAADI. The length of the CDR3 is 14 residues. V dropped 5 bases and J dropped 5; count of bases not matched to a gene: 7. For the CDR3, the DNA is TGCGCCAGCAGTCAGGGGGCGGGCAAGACTGAAGCTTTCTTT. It translates to CASSQGAGKTEAFF.

About this clone: Because the CDR3's place on the DNA is in doubt, the DNA is left out and the CDR3 is given as listed by TCRdb. This chain links TRBV6-5 with TRBJ2-7; whether TRBD1, the table's D call, matches the DNA was not checked. The CDR3 region is 14 residues in length, termini included. Germline CDR1 is MNHEY and CDR2 is SVGAGI. CDR3 sequence reads: CASSTSTGRDEQYF.

The genes are TRBV11-2 and TRBJ2-1, with TRBD2 matching 9 bases. Germline V gene data show CDR1 as SGHAT and CDR2 as FQNNGV. The junction had 11 bases not matched to a gene; V was cut back by 5 bases and J by 9 bases. The CDR3 is 15 amino acids. Here the CDR3 DNA reads TGTGCCAGCAGCCCTAGTGGCGGGGGGGCAGGTGAGCAGTTCTTC. Residues: CASSPSGGGAGEQFF.

CDR3 nucleotides: TGTGCCACCAGTGATCCGGACAGGGGGGACACTGAAGCTTTCTTT. Protein product: CATSDPDRGDTEAFF. V and J are TRBV24-1 and TRBJ1-1, with 10 nucleotides matching TRBD1. This CDR3 is built from 15 residues. Trimming took 3 bases from V and 3 from J; bases not matched to a gene: 3. Per germline, CDR1 KGHDR and CDR2 SFDVKD.

V gene TRBV11-2 combines with J gene TRBJ2-7, with TRBD1 matching 8 bases. The junction had 5 bases not matched to a gene; V was cut back by 5 bases and J by 5 bases. The CDR3 loop spans 13 amino acids. Germline V gene sequence: CDR1 SGHAT, CDR2 FQNNGV. The CDR3 sequence: CASSNRQGNEQYF. The CDR3 DNA follows: TGTGCCAGCAGCAACAGACAGGGGAACGAGCAGTACTTC.

V and J are TRBV9 and TRBJ2-3; 7 bases match TRBD1. The ends lost 0 bases at V and 1 base at J; junction bases unmatched: 5. This CDR3 region has 16 residues. Germline lookup yields CDR1 SGDLS and CDR2 YYNGEE. The CDR3: CASSVGAGGRTDTQYF. The CDR3 DNA reads as TGTGCCAGCAGCGTAGGGGCAGGGGGACGCACAGATACGCAGTATTTT.

V gene TRBV5-6 combines with J gene TRBJ1-1; D gene ambiguous. The length of the CDR3 is 14 residues. Germline V lookup: CDR1 SGHDT, CDR2 YYEEEE. Trimming stripped 0 bases from V and 3 bases from J, with 9 bases between. The CDR3 is CASSLAGKYTEAFF. For the CDR3, the DNA is TGTGCCAGCAGCTTGGCAGGAAAATACACTGAAGCTTTCTTT. Based on the CDR3 plus reference TRBV5-6 and TRBJ1-1, the full variable domain is DAGVTQSPTHLIKTRGQQVTLRCSPKSGHDTVSWYQQALGQGPQFIFQYYEEEERQRGNFPDRFSGHQFPNYSSELNVNALLLGDSALYLCASSLAGKYTEAFFGQGTRLTVV.

This chain uses TRBV12-5 with TRBJ2-1; D is unresolved. The germline V and J ends were trimmed by 0 bases and 7 bases, with 10 bases remaining between them. The CDR3 extends over 14 amino acids. The germline V gene encodes CDR1 LGHNT and CDR2 FRNRAP. CDR3 protein: CASGLVRLRNEQFF. For the CDR3, the DNA is TGTGCTAGTGGTTTGGTACGTTTGCGGAATGAGCAGTTCTTC.

This rearrangement joins TRBV7-9 to TRBJ1-4; D ambiguous. The germline CDR1 and CDR2 sequences are SEHNR and FQNEAQ (reference sequence). This CDR3 has 13 residues. The V and J ends lost 11 bases and 7 bases respectively, with 17 bases between them. CDR3 sequence reads: CASVAEGVEKLFF. The CDR3 DNA is TGTGCCTCAGTGGCCGAGGGTGTTGAAAAACTGTTTTTT.

The V gene is TRBV7-9, the J gene TRBJ2-1, with 8 bases fitting TRBD1. CDR3 size: 14 residues. V lost 1 base, J lost 7 bases, and 3 bases stayed unmatched. The germline V gene has CDR1 SEHNR and CDR2 FQNEAQ (reference sequence). Written as DNA, the CDR3 is TGTGCCAGCAGCTTAGGCAGGGGGCGGAATGAGCAGTTCTTC. Its translation: CASSLGRGRNEQFF.

This clone occurred once. The rearrangement links TRBV19 to TRBJ1-5; D is undetermined. CDR3 length: 12 amino acids. Looked up from germline, CDR1 is LNHDA and CDR2 is SQIVND (reference sequence). The V gene lost 6 bases and the J gene lost 7 bases, with 10 bases spanning the gap. This CDR3 is CASRSYSQPQHF. Here the CDR3 DNA reads TGTGCCAGTAGGTCTTATTCCCAGCCCCAGCATTTT.

CDR3 bases: TGTGCCAGCAGCCAAGCCGGGACAGGGAGCTACGAGCAGTACTTC. Residues: CASSQAGTGSYEQYF. The rearrangement links TRBV3-1 (or the pseudogene TRBV3-2) to TRBJ2-7; 9 positions agree with TRBD1. Germline trimming cut 1 base from V and 3 bases from J; bases unmatched to any gene: 4. This CDR3 is built from 15 residues. Per germline, CDR1 LGHDT and CDR2 YNNKEL (reference sequence).

The gene calls are TRBV4-1 and TRBJ1-1, with a weak D call TRBD1 (6 bases). V was cut by 3 bases and J by 0 bases, with 11 bases left in between. The CDR3 extends over 15 amino acids. Germline lookup yields CDR1 MGHRA and CDR2 YSYEKL. This CDR3 reads CASSQRTVMNTEAFF. The CDR3 DNA reads as TGCGCCAGCAGCCAGCGGACAGTAATGAACACTGAAGCTTTCTTT.

The V and J genes are TRBV11-3 and TRBJ2-5, with D maybe TRBD1 (5 bases). The CDR3 loop spans 15 amino acids. Germline CDR1 is SGHNT and CDR2 is YENEEA. The V and J ends lost 1 base and 4 bases respectively, with 13 bases between them. CDR3 sequence reads: CASSLGPGRGETQYF. The CDR3 DNA sequence: TGTGCCAGCAGCTTAGGTCCAGGGCGAGGAGAGACCCAGTACTTC. The full variable domain, with the rest looked up from reference TRBV11-3 and TRBJ2-5, is EAGVVQSPRYKIIEKKQPVAFWCNPISGHNTLYWYLQNLGQGPELLIRYENEEAVDDSQLPKDRFSAERLKGVDSTLKIQPAELGDSAVYLCASSLGPGRGETQYFGPGTRLLVL.

This clone appeared a single time. This sequence joins TRBV13 and TRBJ2-1, with 8 bases identical to TRBD2. Unmatched junction bases numbered 7, after V lost 1 base and J lost 8 bases. Germline V gene sequence: CDR1 PRHDT, CDR2 FYEKMQ (reference sequence). CDR3 size: 15 residues. CDR3 in amino acids: CASSLASGSSDEQFF. DNA for the CDR3: TGTGCCAGCAGCTTAGCTAGCGGGTCCTCGGATGAGCAGTTCTTC.

CDR3 protein: CASSEGGAGKHEQYF. The CDR3 DNA reads TGTGCCAGCAGTGAAGGTGGCGCGGGTAAACACGAGCAGTACTTC. The rearrangement links TRBV2 to TRBJ2-7, with TRBD2 as a possible D gene (5 bases). The V end was cut by 1 base, the J end by 5 bases, with 15 bases between. The CDR3 is made up of 15 amino acids. Germline V lookup: CDR1 SNHLY, CDR2 FYNNEI.